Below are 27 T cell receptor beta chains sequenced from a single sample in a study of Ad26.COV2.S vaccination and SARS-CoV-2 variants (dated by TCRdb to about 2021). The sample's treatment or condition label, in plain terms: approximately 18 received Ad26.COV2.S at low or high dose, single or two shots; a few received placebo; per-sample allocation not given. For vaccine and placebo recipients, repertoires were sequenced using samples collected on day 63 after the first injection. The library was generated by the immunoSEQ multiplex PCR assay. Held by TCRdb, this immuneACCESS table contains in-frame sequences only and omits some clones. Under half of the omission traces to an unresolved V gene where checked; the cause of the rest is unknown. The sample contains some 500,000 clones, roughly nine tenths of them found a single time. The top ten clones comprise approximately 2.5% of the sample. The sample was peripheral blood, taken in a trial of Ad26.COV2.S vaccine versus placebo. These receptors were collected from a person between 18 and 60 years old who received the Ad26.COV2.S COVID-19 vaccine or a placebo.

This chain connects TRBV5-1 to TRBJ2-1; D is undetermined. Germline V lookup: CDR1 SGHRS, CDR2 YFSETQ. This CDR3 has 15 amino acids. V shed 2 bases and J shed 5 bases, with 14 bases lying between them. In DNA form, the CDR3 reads TGCGCCAGCAGCTTAATGGGCGTGGATAACAATGAGCAGTTCTTC. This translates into CASSLMGVDNNEQFF.

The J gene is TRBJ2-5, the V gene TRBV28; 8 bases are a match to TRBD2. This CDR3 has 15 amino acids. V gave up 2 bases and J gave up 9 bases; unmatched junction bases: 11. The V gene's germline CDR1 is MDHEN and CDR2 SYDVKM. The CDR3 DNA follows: TGTGCCAGCAGTTTAAAGTTGGACGGGGGGGCGGCCCAGTACTTC. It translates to CASSLKLDGGAAQYF.

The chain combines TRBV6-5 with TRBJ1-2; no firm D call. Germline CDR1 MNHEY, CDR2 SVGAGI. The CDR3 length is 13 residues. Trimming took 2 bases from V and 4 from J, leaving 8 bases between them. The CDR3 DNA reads TGTGCCAGCAGTTACCCCGGGTTCTATGGCTACACCTTC. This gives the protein CASSYPGFYGYTF.

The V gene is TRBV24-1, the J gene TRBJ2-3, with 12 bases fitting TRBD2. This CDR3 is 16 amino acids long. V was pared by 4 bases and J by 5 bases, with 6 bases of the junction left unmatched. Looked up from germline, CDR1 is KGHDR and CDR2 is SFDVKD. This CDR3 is CATSDPSGGAGDTQYF. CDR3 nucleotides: TGTGCCACCAGTGACCCTAGCGGGGGGGCCGGAGATACGCAGTATTTT.

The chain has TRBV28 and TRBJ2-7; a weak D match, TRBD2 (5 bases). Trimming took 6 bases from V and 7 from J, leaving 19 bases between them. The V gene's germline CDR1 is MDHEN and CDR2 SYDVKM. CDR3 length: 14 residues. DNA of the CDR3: TGTGCCAGCAGCCAAGTGAGGGATGCCCCGGAGCAGTACTTC. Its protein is CASSQVRDAPEQYF.

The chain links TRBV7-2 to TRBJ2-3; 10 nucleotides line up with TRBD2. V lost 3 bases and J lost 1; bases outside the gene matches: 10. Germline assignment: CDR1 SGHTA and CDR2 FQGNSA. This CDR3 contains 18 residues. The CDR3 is CASSLGLAGDTRTDTQYF. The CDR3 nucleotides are TGTGCCAGCAGCTTGGGGCTAGCGGGGGACACCCGCACAGATACGCAGTATTTT.

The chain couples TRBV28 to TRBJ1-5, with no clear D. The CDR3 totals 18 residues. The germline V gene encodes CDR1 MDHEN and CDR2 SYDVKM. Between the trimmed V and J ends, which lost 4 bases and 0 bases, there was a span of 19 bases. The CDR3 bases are TGTGCCAGCAGTTCAACTTACTATATATCGAGTAGCAATCAGCCCCAGCATTTT. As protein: CASSSTYYISSSNQPQHF.

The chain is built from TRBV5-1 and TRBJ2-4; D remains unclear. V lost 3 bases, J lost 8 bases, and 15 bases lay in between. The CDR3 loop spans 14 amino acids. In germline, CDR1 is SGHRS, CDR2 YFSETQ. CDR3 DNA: TGCGCCAGCAGCTCCACGGGTGGGTGGGACATTCAGTACTTC. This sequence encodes CASSSTGGWDIQYF.

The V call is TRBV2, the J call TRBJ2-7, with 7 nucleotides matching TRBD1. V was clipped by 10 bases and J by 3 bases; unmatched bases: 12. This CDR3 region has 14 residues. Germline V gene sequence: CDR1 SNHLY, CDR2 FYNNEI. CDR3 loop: CATTENRGVYEQYF. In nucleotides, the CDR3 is TGTGCCACCACCGAGAACAGGGGTGTCTACGAGCAGTACTTC.

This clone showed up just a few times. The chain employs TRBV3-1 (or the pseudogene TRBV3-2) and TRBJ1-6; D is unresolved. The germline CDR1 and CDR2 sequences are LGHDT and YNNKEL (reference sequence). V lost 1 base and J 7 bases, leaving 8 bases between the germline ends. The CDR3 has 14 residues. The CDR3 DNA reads TGTGCCAGCAGCCAAGGGGCGCGGAATTCACCCCTCCACTTT. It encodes CASSQGARNSPLHF.

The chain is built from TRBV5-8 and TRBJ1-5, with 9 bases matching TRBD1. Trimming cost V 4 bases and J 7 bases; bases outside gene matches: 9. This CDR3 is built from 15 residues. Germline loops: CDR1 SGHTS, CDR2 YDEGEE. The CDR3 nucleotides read TGTGCCAGCAGCCCCGGGACAGGGCTCCGCCAGCCCCAGCATTTT. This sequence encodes CASSPGTGLRQPQHF.

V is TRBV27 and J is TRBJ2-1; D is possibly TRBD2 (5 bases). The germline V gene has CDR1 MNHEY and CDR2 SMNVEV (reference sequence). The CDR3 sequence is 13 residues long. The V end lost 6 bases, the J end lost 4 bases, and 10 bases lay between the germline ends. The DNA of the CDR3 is TGTGCCAGCAGCCCCGGACTGTACAATGAGCAGTTCTTC. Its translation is CASSPGLYNEQFF.

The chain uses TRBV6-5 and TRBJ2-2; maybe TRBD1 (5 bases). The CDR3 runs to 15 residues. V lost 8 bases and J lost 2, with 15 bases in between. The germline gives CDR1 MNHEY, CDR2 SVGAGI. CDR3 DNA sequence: TGTGCCAGCGGCCTAAGGACACGAAACACCGGGGAGCTGTTTTTT. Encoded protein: CASGLRTRNTGELFF.

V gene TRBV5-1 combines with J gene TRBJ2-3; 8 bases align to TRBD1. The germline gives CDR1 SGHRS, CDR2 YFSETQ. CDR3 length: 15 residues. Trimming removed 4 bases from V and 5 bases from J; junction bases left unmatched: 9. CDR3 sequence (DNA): TGCGCCAGCAGCATGAATCAGGGGGCGCAAGATACGCAGTATTTT. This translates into CASSMNQGAQDTQYF.

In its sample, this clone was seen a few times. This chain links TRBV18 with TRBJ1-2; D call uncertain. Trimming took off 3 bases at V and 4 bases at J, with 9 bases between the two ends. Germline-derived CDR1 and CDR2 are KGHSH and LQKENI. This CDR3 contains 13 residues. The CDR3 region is CASSPGYGYGYTF. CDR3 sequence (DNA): TGTGCCAGCTCACCGGGGTACGGCTATGGCTACACCTTC.

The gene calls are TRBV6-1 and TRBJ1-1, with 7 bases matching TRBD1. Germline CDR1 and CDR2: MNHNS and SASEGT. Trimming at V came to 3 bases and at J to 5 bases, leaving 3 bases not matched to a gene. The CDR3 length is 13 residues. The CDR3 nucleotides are TGTGCCAGCAGTGATCAGGGGGGAACTGAAGCTTTCTTT. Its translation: CASSDQGGTEAFF.

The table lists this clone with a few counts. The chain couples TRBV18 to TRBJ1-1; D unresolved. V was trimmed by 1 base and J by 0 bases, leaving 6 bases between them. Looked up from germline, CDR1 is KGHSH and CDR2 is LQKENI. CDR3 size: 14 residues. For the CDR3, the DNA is TGTGCCAGCTCACCACAGACTATGAACACTGAAGCTTTCTTT. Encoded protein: CASSPQTMNTEAFF. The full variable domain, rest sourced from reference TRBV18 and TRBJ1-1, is NAGVMQNPRHLVRRRGQEARLRCSPMKGHSHVYWYRQLPEEGLKFMVYLQKENIIDESGMPKERFSAEFPKEGPSILRIQQVVRGDSAAYFCASSPQTMNTEAFFGQGTRLTVV.

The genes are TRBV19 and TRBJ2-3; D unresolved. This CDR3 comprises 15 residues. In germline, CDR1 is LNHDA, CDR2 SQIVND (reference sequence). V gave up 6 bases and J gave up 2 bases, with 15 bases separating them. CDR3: CASRSAGQTTDTQYF. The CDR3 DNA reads TGTGCCAGTAGGTCGGCAGGCCAAACCACAGATACGCAGTATTTT.

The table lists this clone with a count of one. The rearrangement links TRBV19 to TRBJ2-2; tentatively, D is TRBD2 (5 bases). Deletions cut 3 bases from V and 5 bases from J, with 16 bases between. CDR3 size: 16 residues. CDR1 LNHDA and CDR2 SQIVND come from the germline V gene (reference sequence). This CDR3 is CASSIRLRGRTGELFF. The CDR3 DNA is TGTGCCAGTAGTATCCGACTACGAGGTAGGACCGGGGAGCTGTTTTTT.

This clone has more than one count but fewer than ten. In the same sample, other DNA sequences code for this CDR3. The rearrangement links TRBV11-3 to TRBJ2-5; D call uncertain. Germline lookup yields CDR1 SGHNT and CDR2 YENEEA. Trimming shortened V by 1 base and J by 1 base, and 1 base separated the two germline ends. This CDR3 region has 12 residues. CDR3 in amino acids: CASSLVQETQYF. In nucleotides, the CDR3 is TGTGCCAGCAGCTTAGTCCAAGAGACCCAGTACTTC.

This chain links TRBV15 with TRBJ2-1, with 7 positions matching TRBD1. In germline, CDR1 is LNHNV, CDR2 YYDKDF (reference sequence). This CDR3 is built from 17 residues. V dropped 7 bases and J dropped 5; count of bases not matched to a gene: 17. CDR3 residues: CATTSVLQGSLHNEQFF. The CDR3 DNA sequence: TGTGCCACCACCTCGGTCCTACAGGGGTCCCTCCACAATGAGCAGTTCTTC. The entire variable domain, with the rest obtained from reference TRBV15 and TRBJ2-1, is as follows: DAMVIQNPRYQVTQFGKPVTLSCSQTLNHNVMYWYQQKSSQAPKLLFHYYDKDFNNEADTPDNFQSRRPNTSFCFLDIRSPGLGDTAMYLCATTSVLQGSLHNEQFFGPGTRLTVL.

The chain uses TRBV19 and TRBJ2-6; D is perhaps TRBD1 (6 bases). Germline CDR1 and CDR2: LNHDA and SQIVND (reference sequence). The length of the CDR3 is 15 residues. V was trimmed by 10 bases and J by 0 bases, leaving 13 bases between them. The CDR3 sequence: CATADRSSGANVLTF. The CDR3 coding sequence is TGTGCCACGGCCGACAGGAGCTCTGGGGCCAACGTCCTGACTTTC.

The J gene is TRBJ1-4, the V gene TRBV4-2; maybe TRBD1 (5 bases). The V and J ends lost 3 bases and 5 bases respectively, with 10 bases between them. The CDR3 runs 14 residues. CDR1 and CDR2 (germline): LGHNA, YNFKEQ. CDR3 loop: CASSQETDNEKLFF. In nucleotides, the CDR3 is TGTGCCAGCAGCCAGGAGACAGACAATGAAAAACTGTTTTTT.

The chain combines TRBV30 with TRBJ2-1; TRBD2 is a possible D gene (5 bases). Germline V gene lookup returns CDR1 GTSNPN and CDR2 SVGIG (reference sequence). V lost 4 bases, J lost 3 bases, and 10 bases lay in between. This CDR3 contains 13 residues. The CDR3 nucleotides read TGTGCCTGGAATCCCAGCGGCTACAATGAGCAGTTCTTC. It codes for CAWNPSGYNEQFF.

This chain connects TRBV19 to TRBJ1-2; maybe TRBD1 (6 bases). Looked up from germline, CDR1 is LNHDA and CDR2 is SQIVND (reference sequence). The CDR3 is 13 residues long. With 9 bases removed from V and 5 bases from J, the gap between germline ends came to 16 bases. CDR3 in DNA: TGTGCCAGCCAACAGGGTGTTGGGTATGGCTACACCTTC. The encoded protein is CASQQGVGYGYTF.

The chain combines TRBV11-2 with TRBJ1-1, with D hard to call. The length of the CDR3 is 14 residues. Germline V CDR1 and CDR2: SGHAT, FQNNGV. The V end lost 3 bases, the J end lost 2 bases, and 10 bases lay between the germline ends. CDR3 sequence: CASSFGRVNTEAFF. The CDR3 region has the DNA TGTGCCAGCAGCTTCGGACGGGTAAACACTGAAGCTTTCTTT.

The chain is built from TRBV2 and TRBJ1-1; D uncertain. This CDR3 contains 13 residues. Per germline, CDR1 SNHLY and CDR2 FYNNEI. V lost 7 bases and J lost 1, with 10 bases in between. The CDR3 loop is CASTLRWNTEAFF. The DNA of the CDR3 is TGTGCCAGCACTCTCCGGTGGAACACTGAAGCTTTCTTT.